The 28 T cell receptor beta chains given below trace back to one sample, sequenced in a study of T cell repertoires in cytomegalovirus infection (dated 2019 in TCRdb). What these receptors recognize is not known. The sequencing machine was an Illumina HiSeq 1500. Using fastp trimming at Q25 and MiXCR clonotype assembly, TCRdb reanalyzed the public sequencing data and kept in-frame beta chains. Rows are unified per CDR3 protein, each entry keeping the most common DNA and genes. The sample table records approximately 730,000 distinct CDR3 sequences; about 28% of these occur just once. Under 15% of the sample rests with the top ten. Reading the label with the study, this specimen's treatment or condition is: in vitro stimulation with specific CMV peptide epitopes to enrich CMV-specific T cells. Source: cultured CD8+ T cells from PBMCs, taken from culture after CMV antigen stimulation. The receptors here all came from a human donor in good health (CMV status not recorded). Some clones in this sample may be carry-over from other donors' samples.

The chain recombines TRBV4-3 with TRBJ2-5; D remains ambiguous. There are 16 residues in the CDR3. The V gene lost 0 bases and the J gene lost 1 base, with 12 bases spanning the gap. Germline V gives CDR1 LGHNA, CDR2 YSLEER. The CDR3 spells CASSQERAAFQETQYF. The CDR3 region has the DNA TGCGCCAGCAGCCAAGAACGGGCAGCTTTCCAAGAGACCCAGTACTTC.

V and J are TRBV4-2 and TRBJ1-1; D perhaps matches TRBD1 (5 bases). This CDR3 contains 15 residues. V lost 3 bases and J lost 6, with 17 bases in between. Germline V CDR1 and CDR2: LGHNA, YNFKEQ. This CDR3 is CASSHLIGRGPEAFF. The DNA for the CDR3 is TGTGCCAGCAGCCACCTCATCGGGCGGGGCCCTGAAGCTTTCTTT.

The chain recombines TRBV5-6 with TRBJ1-2; D remains unclear. Trimming stripped 3 bases from V and 8 bases from J, with 20 bases between. CDR1 is SGHDT, CDR2 YYEEEE, per germline. The CDR3 has 15 amino acids. The CDR3: CASSSFYGVLGGYTF. The DNA of the CDR3 is TGTGCCAGCAGCTCCTTCTATGGCGTCCTTGGAGGCTACACCTTC.

The table lists this clonotype with a few counts. This rearrangement joins TRBV10-3 to TRBJ1-2, with D possibly TRBD1 on 5 matching bases. V gave up 6 bases and J gave up 4 bases, with 42 bases separating them. Germline values: CDR1 ENHRY, CDR2 SYGVKD. CDR3 length: 23 amino acids. CDR3 DNA: TGTGCCATCAGAGGGACCCTGGTCAGATCAGAACCGGATCCCGGGCGAGCCCTCTATGGCTACACCTTC. This encodes CAIRGTLVRSEPDPGRALYGYTF.

In this sample, this clonotype turned up a few times. The chain carries TRBV19 and TRBJ2-7; TRBD1 is a possible D gene (5 bases). The CDR3 extends over 15 amino acids. Looked up from germline, CDR1 is LNHDA and CDR2 is SQIVND (reference sequence). V was trimmed by 3 bases and J by 4 bases, leaving 16 bases between them. CDR3 loop: CASSISFGHHYEQYF. The CDR3 DNA follows: TGTGCCAGTAGTATTAGCTTCGGACACCATTACGAGCAGTACTTC.

This clonotype occurred a few times. The chain links TRBV7-6 to TRBJ1-1; 8 bases fit TRBD1. Looked up from germline, CDR1 is SGHVS and CDR2 is FNYEAQ. The ends lost 5 bases at V and 1 base at J; junction bases unmatched: 6. The CDR3 length is 15 residues. The CDR3 sequence: CASSQRQGWNTEAFF. The CDR3, as DNA: TGTGCCAGCAGCCAGAGACAGGGGTGGAACACTGAAGCTTTCTTT.

This clonotype showed up just a few times. The rearrangement links TRBV7-9 to TRBJ1-1; D is perhaps TRBD1 (6 bases). The germline V gene has CDR1 SEHNR and CDR2 FQNEAQ (reference sequence). The CDR3 length is 16 residues. Between the trimmed V and J ends, which lost 5 bases and 6 bases, there was a span of 22 bases. CDR3 sequence (DNA): TGTGCCAGCAGCCCGGGACAACGTACCATTGGCGCTGAAGCTTTCTTT. Amino acid sequence: CASSPGQRTIGAEAFF. The variable domain in full, with the rest retrieved from reference TRBV7-9 and TRBJ1-1, is DTGVSQNPRHKITKRGQNVTFRCDPISEHNRLYWYRQTLGQGPEFLTYFQNEAQLEKSRLLSDRFSAERPKGSFSTLEIQRTEQGDSAMYLCASSPGQRTIGAEAFFGQGTRLTVV.

The V gene is TRBV11-1, the J gene TRBJ2-1; possibly TRBD2 for D (5 bases). V lost 6 bases to trimming and J lost 7 bases, with 13 bases between them. The CDR3 runs 13 residues. Germline assignment: CDR1 SGHAT and CDR2 FQDESV (reference sequence). CDR3 in DNA: TGTGCCAGCAGTTCCGGACTGACGAATGAGCAGTTCTTC. Translating it yields CASSSGLTNEQFF.

The CDR3 DNA sequence: TGTGCGACAGCGCGGAATTTCAATGAGCAGTTCTTC. Residues: CATARNFNEQFF. The rearrangement joins TRBV2 to TRBJ2-1, with a possible D match to TRBD1 (5 bases). Per the germline V gene, CDR1 is SNHLY and CDR2 is FYNNEI. CDR3 size: 12 residues.

The chain carries TRBV23-1 and TRBJ2-5; 11 bases line up with TRBD2. TRBV23-1 is labeled an ORF, and its function is uncertain. This CDR3 spans 15 amino acids. The ends lost 2 bases at V and 4 bases at J; junction bases unmatched: 3. CDR3 DNA: TGCGCCAGCAGTCAAGCTAGCGGGGGGATAGAGACCCAGTACTTC. It codes for CASSQASGGIETQYF.

The chain has TRBV20-1 and TRBJ1-2; 7 bases agree with TRBD1. CDR3 length: 13 residues. V lost 0 bases and J lost 8; bases outside the gene matches: 6. Germline assignment: CDR1 DFQATT and CDR2 SNEGSKA (reference sequence). Written as DNA, the CDR3 is TGCAGTGCTAGAGAACACAGGGGCGAAGGCTACACCTTC. This gives the protein CSAREHRGEGYTF.

In its sample, this clonotype was seen many times. The chain couples TRBV7-2 to TRBJ2-3, with 9 positions matching TRBD2. Trimming at V came to 2 bases and at J to 1 base, leaving 7 bases not matched to a gene. CDR1 SGHTA and CDR2 FQGNSA come from the germline V gene. This CDR3 is 17 amino acids long. CDR3 sequence reads: CASSLLGGGARTDTQYF. The CDR3 bases are TGTGCCAGCAGCTTATTGGGCGGGGGGGCCCGCACAGATACGCAGTATTTT.

The sample holds a few counts of this clonotype. The genes are TRBV29-1 and TRBJ2-5; 8 bases match TRBD2. The germline gives CDR1 SQVTM, CDR2 ANQGSEA. The length of the CDR3 is 14 residues. Unmatched junction bases numbered 9, after V lost 5 bases and J lost 4 bases. The CDR3: CSVFHRGGRETQYF. As DNA, the CDR3 is TGCAGCGTTTTTCACCGGGGGGGGAGAGAGACCCAGTACTTC.

This clonotype was observed a handful of times. The gene calls are TRBV7-2 and TRBJ2-7; D is uncertain. The V gene's germline CDR1 is SGHTA and CDR2 FQGNSA. Trimming took off 1 base at V and 4 bases at J, with 14 bases between the two ends. The CDR3 sequence is 15 residues long. The CDR3 nucleotides are TGTGCCAGCAGCTTAGAACTGGGTGGGTTTTACGAGCAGTACTTC. Encoded protein: CASSLELGGFYEQYF.

V gene TRBV6-2 or TRBV6-3 combines with J gene TRBJ1-3; D unclear. Germline CDR1 is MNHEY and CDR2 is SVGEGT. V was cut by 7 bases and J by 8 bases, with 12 bases left in between. There are 12 residues in the CDR3. For the CDR3, the DNA is TGTGCCAGCATCTTCAGTGAAGACACCATATATTTT. Translation: CASIFSEDTIYF.

The chain has TRBV27 and TRBJ1-1; perhaps TRBD1 as D (6 bases). Per the germline V gene, CDR1 is MNHEY and CDR2 is SMNVEV (reference sequence). The CDR3 spans 14 residues. Trimming took 2 bases from V and 3 from J, leaving 10 bases between them. The CDR3 loop reads CASSLRGVHTEAFF. The CDR3 DNA follows: TGTGCCAGCAGTTTAAGGGGGGTTCACACTGAAGCTTTCTTT.

V gene TRBV27 combines with J gene TRBJ2-5; 9 nucleotides match TRBD2. Unmatched junction bases numbered 7, after V lost 3 bases and J lost 5 bases. Germline CDR1 is MNHEY and CDR2 is SMNVEV (reference sequence). This CDR3 has 15 residues. The CDR3 region has the DNA TGTGCCAGCAGTTTCCTAGCGGGGACTCCGGAGACCCAGTACTTC. It encodes CASSFLAGTPETQYF.

The chain is built from TRBV7-9 and TRBJ2-5; D perhaps matches TRBD1 (6 bases). V was trimmed by 4 bases and J by 2 bases, leaving 17 bases between them. Germline V lookup: CDR1 SEHNR, CDR2 FQNEAQ (reference sequence). The CDR3 loop spans 16 amino acids. The CDR3 here is CASSSLISGTQETQYF. The CDR3 DNA reads TGTGCCAGCAGCTCCCTGATTTCCGGGACACAAGAGACCCAGTACTTC.

This clonotype has ten or more counts. This sequence joins TRBV7-2 and TRBJ2-2, with TRBD1 as a possible D gene (6 bases). The CDR3 is 17 amino acids. The germline CDR1 and CDR2 sequences are SGHTA and FQGNSA. Trimming pared 5 bases from V and 0 bases from J, leaving 16 bases between. The CDR3 region has the DNA TGTGCCAGCAGCGCACCGACAGGACCCGCGAACACCGGGGAGCTGTTTTTT. It encodes CASSAPTGPANTGELFF.

The chain recombines TRBV6-5 with TRBJ1-1, with D uncertain. The CDR3 runs 13 residues. Germline V gene sequence: CDR1 MNHEY, CDR2 SVGAGI. V gave up 8 bases and J gave up 1 base, with 11 bases separating them. The CDR3 DNA is TGTGCCAGCCGTGTATCACGGAACACTGAAGCTTTCTTT. Protein sequence: CASRVSRNTEAFF.

This clonotype was recorded once. The chain has TRBV2 and TRBJ1-1; 7 bases fit TRBD1. This CDR3 contains 12 residues. The ends lost 4 bases at V and 11 bases at J; junction bases unmatched: 7. CDR1 and CDR2 from the germline V gene are SNHLY and FYNNEI. CDR3 amino acids: CASSGTGAGAFF. The CDR3 region has the DNA TGTGCCAGCAGTGGAACAGGGGCCGGGGCTTTCTTT.

J is TRBJ2-1 and V is TRBV28; D is uncertain. V was trimmed by 2 bases and J by 4 bases, leaving 12 bases between them. Germline CDR1 is MDHEN and CDR2 is SYDVKM. The CDR3 sequence is 15 residues long. CDR3 amino acids: CASSLVKGRYNEQFF. CDR3 nucleotides: TGTGCCAGCAGTTTAGTCAAGGGTCGATACAATGAGCAGTTCTTC.

This clonotype was detected once. This chain connects TRBV9 to TRBJ1-3; D is possibly TRBD1 (6 bases). In germline, CDR1 is SGDLS, CDR2 YYNGEE. The germline V and J ends were trimmed by 3 bases and 3 bases, with 13 bases remaining between them. The CDR3 loop spans 15 amino acids. DNA of the CDR3: TGTGCCAGCAGCGAACAGGGACGGAGTGGAAACACCATATATTTT. Residues: CASSEQGRSGNTIYF.

The table lists this clonotype with many counts. The V gene is TRBV4-3, the J gene TRBJ1-2, with D perhaps matching TRBD1 (5 bases). This CDR3 region has 14 residues. V lost 0 bases to trimming and J lost 5 bases, with 10 bases between them. Germline assignment: CDR1 LGHNA and CDR2 YSLEER. CDR3 region: CASSQEGTVYGYTF. CDR3 DNA sequence: TGCGCCAGCAGCCAAGAAGGGACCGTATATGGCTACACCTTC.

This clonotype was seen more than once but under ten times. The chain carries TRBV12-3 or TRBV12-4 and TRBJ1-1; D gene ambiguous. There are 13 residues in the CDR3. The V end lost 5 bases, the J end lost 11 bases, and 18 bases lay between the germline ends. CDR3 coding DNA: TGTGCCAGCAGTCCTAGCGATTCTGGCTTGGCTTTCTTT. Translation gives CASSPSDSGLAFF.

This clonotype was seen only a few times. The rearrangement uses TRBV6-2 or TRBV6-3 and TRBJ1-5; a weak D match, TRBD1 (5 bases). The V end was cut by 4 bases, the J end by 4 bases, with 14 bases between. This CDR3 is built from 15 residues. Germline V CDR1 and CDR2: MNHEY, SVGEGT. The CDR3 region has the DNA TGTGCCAGCAGTTCCGGGACCTGGCCGAATCAGCCCCAGCATTTT. It is translated as CASSSGTWPNQPQHF.

This rearrangement joins TRBV6-5 to TRBJ1-1, with unresolved D. The V gene's germline CDR1 is MNHEY and CDR2 SVGAGI. There are 16 residues in the CDR3. V lost 2 bases and J 1 base, leaving 14 bases between the germline ends. This chain's CDR3 is CASSYKPRYRNTEAFF. The DNA of the CDR3 is TGTGCCAGCAGTTACAAACCCCGGTACCGGAACACTGAAGCTTTCTTT.

This clonotype turned up a few times. The chain employs TRBV2 and TRBJ1-4, with D maybe TRBD1 (6 bases). The CDR3 length is 14 residues. The germline V and J ends were trimmed by 8 bases and 3 bases, with 13 bases remaining between them. CDR1 is SNHLY and CDR2 is FYNNEI in the germline V gene. The CDR3: CASRAQGSNEKLFF. In nucleotides, the CDR3 is TGTGCCAGCCGAGCCCAGGGGTCTAATGAAAAACTGTTTTTT.